The present TCR beta chain was sequenced within a study of PD-L1 blockade in urothelial cancer. Across the study: The patients' atezolizumab therapy, 1,200 mg intravenously every 3 weeks, started in the mid-2010s. Typically, measured as a median, blood samples had approximately 130,000 T cells. Study-wide points: Pretreatment TCR clonality in blood under the median foretold superior survival.

CDR3 length: 15 amino acids. The V gene's germline CDR1 is SGHNT and CDR2 YYREEE (reference sequence). The J segment lost 3 bases and the V segment lost 1 base, leaving 5 bases of the junction unmatched. Synthetic TCR analog templates were spiked into all PCRs individually. The table came from immunoSEQ multiplex PCR; TCRdb's copy has only in-frame clones and leaves some out. The sample gives tens of thousands of clones, about four fifths of which show up once; 4.5% to 6% is in the top ten. A note on this clone: Its antigen is as yet unknown.

The sample's time point: pretreatment peripheral blood. This sequence joins TRBV5-4 and TRBJ2-7; 9 bases are a match to TRBD1. Specimen: PBMCs, collected around atezolizumab (anti-PD-L1) treatment. The clonotype comes from a man between 65 and 80 years old with urothelial cancer. The CDR3 region has the DNA TGTGCCAGCAGCTTGTCCCCGGGACAGGGCTACGAGCAGTACTTC. It is translated as CASSLSPGQGYEQYF.